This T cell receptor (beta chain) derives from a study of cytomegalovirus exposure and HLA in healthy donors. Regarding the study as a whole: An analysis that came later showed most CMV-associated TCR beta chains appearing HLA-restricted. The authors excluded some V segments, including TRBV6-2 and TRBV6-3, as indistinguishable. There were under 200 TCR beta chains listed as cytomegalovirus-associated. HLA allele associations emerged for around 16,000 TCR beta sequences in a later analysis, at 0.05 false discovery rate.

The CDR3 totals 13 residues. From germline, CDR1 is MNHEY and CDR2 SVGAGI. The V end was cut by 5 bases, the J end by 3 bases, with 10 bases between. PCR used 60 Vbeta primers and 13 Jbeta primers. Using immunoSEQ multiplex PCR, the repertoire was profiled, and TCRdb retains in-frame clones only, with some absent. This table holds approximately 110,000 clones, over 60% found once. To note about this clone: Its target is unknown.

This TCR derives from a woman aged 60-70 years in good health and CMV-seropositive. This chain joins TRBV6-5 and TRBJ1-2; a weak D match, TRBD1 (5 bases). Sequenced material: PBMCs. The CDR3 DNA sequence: TGTGCCAGCAGTCGGGGGGGGGACTATGGCTACACCTTC. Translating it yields CASSRGGDYGYTF.